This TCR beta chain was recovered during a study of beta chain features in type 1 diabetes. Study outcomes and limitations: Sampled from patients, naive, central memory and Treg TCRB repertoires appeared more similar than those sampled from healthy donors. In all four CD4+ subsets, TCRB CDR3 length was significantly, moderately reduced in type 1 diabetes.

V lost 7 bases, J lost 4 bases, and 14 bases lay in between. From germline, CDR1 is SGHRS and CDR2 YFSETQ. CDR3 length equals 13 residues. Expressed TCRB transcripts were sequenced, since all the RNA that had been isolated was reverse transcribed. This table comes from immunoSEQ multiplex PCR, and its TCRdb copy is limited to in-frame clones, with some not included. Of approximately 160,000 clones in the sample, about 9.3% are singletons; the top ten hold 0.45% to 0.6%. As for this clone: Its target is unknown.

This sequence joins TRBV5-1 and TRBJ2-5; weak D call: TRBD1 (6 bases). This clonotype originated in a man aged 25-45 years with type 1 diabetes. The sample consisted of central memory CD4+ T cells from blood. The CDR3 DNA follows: TGCGCCAGCTCATACAGGGTATTAGAGACCCAGTACTTC. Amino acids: CASSYRVLETQYF.